This T cell receptor beta chain was recovered during a study of monozygotic twins with inflammatory bowel disease. A 6-nucleotide sample barcode was carried by the UMIs, which template switching added. TCRdb processed the 5' RACE reads again and assigns one entry to each CDR3 protein, with no DNA. The sample table sets out around 220,000 distinct CDR3 sequences. Study-level results: Possibly reflecting limited power, no difference in repertoire similarity was found between concordant and discordant twins. Backing was not found for a single strong signal or clonotype associated with IBD. Patient repertoires may carry noise from differing immunosuppressive treatments.

Notes on this clonotype: Its matching antigen is unknown.

CDR3 length equals 15 residues. Germline loops: CDR1 SGHRS, CDR2 YFSETQ. The TCR comes from a human donor with ulcerative colitis or Crohn's disease, or a healthy co-twin of an affected twin (not recorded which). What was sequenced was blood. V usage is TRBV5-1 and J usage is TRBJ2-7. The CDR3 protein is CASSRGSIGSYEQYF. Variable domain in full (rest from reference TRBV5-1 and TRBJ2-7): KAGVTQTPRYLIKTRGQQVTLSCSPISGHRSVSWYQQTPGQGLQFLFEYFSETQRNKGNFPGRFSGRQFSNSRSEMNVSTLELGDSALYLCASSRGSIGSYEQYFGPGTRLTVT.